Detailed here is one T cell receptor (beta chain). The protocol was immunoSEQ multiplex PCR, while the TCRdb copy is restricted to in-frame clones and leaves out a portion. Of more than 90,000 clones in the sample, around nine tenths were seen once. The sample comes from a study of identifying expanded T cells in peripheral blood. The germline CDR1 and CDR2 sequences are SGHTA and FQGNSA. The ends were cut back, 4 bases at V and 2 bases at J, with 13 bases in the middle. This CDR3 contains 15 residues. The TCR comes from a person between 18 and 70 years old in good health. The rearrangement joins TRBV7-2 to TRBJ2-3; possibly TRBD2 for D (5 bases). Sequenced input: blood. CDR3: CASSWVGADTDTQYF. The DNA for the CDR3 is TGTGCCAGCAGCTGGGTCGGAGCGGACACAGATACGCAGTATTTT. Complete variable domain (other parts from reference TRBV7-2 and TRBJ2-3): GAGVSQSPSNKVTEKGKDVELRCDPISGHTALYWYRQSLGQGLEFLIYFQGNSAPDKSGLPSDRFSAERTGGSVSTLTIQRTQQEDSAVYLCASSWVGADTDTQYFGPGTRLTVL.